This T cell receptor beta chain was identified in a study of OX40 agonist ivuxolimab in advanced cancers. For the study in its entirety: The costimulatory receptor OX40 (CD134) was targeted by ivuxolimab, a fully human IgG2 agonistic monoclonal antibody. Intravenous ivuxolimab was administered to patients every 2 weeks at six dose levels: 0.01, 0.1, 0.3, 1.5, 3 and 10 mg/kg. Of the roughly 54 patients in dose escalation, about 19 had hepatocellular carcinoma, some 15 had melanoma, 9 had renal cell carcinoma and 9 had head and neck cancer. The dose-escalation cohort was 82.7% male with a mean age of around 64 years, ranging from roughly 23 to 90. Prior anti-PD-1, anti-PD-L1 or anti-CTLA-4 therapy was permitted, and 40% of dose-escalation patients had received checkpoint inhibitors. Partial responses were achieved by three dose-escalation patients, of whom one had hepatocellular carcinoma and two had cutaneous melanoma. Peripheral TCRbeta sequencing was intended to test whether TCR sequence diversity was altered and clonal T-cell expansion was caused by ivuxolimab. The monotherapy dose-escalation portion (N ≈ 50 patients) of the phase I ivuxolimab trial is reported in the paper.

The trial excluded patients who had a history of autoimmune disease or who were on systemic immunosuppression. Peripheral blood for TCR sequencing was collected from all dose cohorts at baseline, on cycle 4 day 1, and on cycle 7 day 1. The samples were drawn from a first-in-human, open-label, multicenter phase I dose-escalation trial of ivuxolimab. Adults with locally advanced or metastatic head and neck squamous cell, hepatocellular, melanoma or renal cell carcinoma were enrolled in the trial. Before TCR sequencing, CD4+ and CD8+ T cells were separately sorted from peripheral blood. What the study reported, not specific to this receptor: In the 0.1-3.0 mg/kg groups, partial responders had among the lowest normalized peripheral clonal expansion, particularly in CD8+ T cells. The antigen specificity of the peripheral T cells that underwent clonal expansion was not determined. On average, CD8+ T cells showed more expanded clones than CD4+ T cells after ivuxolimab. At doses of 0.1 to 3.0 mg/kg, clonal expansion of both CD4+ and CD8+ T cells in blood was seen between baseline and week 6. Low levels of normalized T-cell clonal expansion were also seen in some patients who did not respond.

V ends up 3 bases short and J 8 bases short, with an unmatched junction base count of 6. Reading the germline V gene gives CDR1 SGHNT and CDR2 YENEEA. Inclusive of the bounding cysteine and phenylalanine, the CDR3 is 14 residues long. The retained sequence is limited to the CDR3, 42 bases, with the frame set at the first base. For sequencing of the TCRbeta CDR3 region, genomic DNA was extracted from the sorted cells. TCRbeta CDR3 regions were sequenced using the immunoSEQ Assay. TCRdb retrieved this table from immuneACCESS and kept in-frame rearrangements only. Not all clones are present; in checked studies, unresolved V genes account for under half, and no reason is known for the remainder. Across this sample there are 50,000 to 65,000 clones, with around 90% seen only once. The ten largest clonotypes hold roughly 25% of the sample. A word on this clone: Its antigen specificity is not known. No quality values exist for individual bases; no much larger clone is one base distant.

Here the chain combines TRBV11-3 and TRBJ2-2, with 7 central nucleotides matching TRBD1. Sequenced here: CD4+ or CD8+ T cells sorted from blood, sampled in a trial of the OX40 agonist ivuxolimab. The TCR was taken from an adult with an advanced solid tumor such as melanoma, head and neck, liver or kidney cancer. The CDR3 reads as follows: CASSFIGGEGELFF. The DNA is as follows: TGTGCCAGCAGCTTTATAGGGGGCGAAGGGGAGCTGTTTTTT. With all but the CDR3 taken from the reference TRBV11-3 and TRBJ2-2 genes, the full variable domain is: EAGVVQSPRYKIIEKKQPVAFWCNPISGHNTLYWYLQNLGQGPELLIRYENEEAVDDSQLPKDRFSAERLKGVDSTLKIQPAELGDSAVYLCASSFIGGEGELFFGEGSRLTVL.